The 15 T cell receptor beta chains reported below all come from one sample, sequenced in a study of control samples from healthy donors and cancer patients. Clones were read by immunoSEQ multiplex PCR, and TCRdb kept only the in-frame ones, dropping some. The table includes 70,000 to 80,000 clones, about 80% detected once. The sequencing input was blood. These TCRs come from a man between 45 and 60 years old in good health.

V gene TRBV7-2 combines with J gene TRBJ2-7; TRBD1 is a possible D gene (7 bases). CDR1 and CDR2 (germline): SGHTA, FQGNSA. The CDR3 runs to 14 residues. Deletions cut 3 bases from V and 6 bases from J, with 15 bases between. This CDR3 is CASSFTQGGREQYF. DNA for the CDR3: TGTGCCAGCAGCTTTACGCAGGGGGGCCGCGAGCAGTACTTC.

This chain joins TRBV2 and TRBJ1-1; no firm D call. Between the trimmed V and J ends, which lost 6 bases and 4 bases, there was a span of 12 bases. The CDR3 extends over 13 amino acids. Germline V gives CDR1 SNHLY, CDR2 FYNNEI. The CDR3 spells CASSRPDGTEAFF. CDR3 sequence (DNA): TGTGCCAGCAGCCGTCCCGATGGCACTGAAGCTTTCTTT. Complete variable domain (other parts from reference TRBV2 and TRBJ1-1): EPEVTQTPSHQVTQMGQEVILRCVPISNHLYFYWYRQILGQKVEFLVSFYNNEISEKSEIFDDQFSVERPDGSNFTLKIRSTKLEDSAMYFCASSRPDGTEAFFGQGTRLTVV.

This clone was recorded only once. For the CDR3, the DNA is TGTGCCAGCAGTCATCACTCACAACCCTACGAGCAGTACTTC. Its translation: CASSHHSQPYEQYF. The chain employs TRBV7-2 and TRBJ2-7, with D unclear. The germline CDR1 and CDR2 sequences are SGHTA and FQGNSA. The germline V and J ends were trimmed by 6 bases and 2 bases, with 14 bases remaining between them. The CDR3 extends over 14 amino acids.

The J gene is TRBJ2-1, the V gene TRBV7-8, with D possibly TRBD2 on 6 matching bases. Per the germline V gene, CDR1 is SGHVS and CDR2 is FQNEAQ. V was pared by 5 bases and J by 6 bases, with 20 bases between. The CDR3 contains 16 residues. CDR3 in DNA: TGTGCCAGCAGCCGACTAGGGGAGGACAAGGGCAATGAGCAGTTCTTC. This encodes CASSRLGEDKGNEQFF.

This clone has just one count. The chain employs TRBV28 and TRBJ2-2; 7 nucleotides agree with TRBD1. V lost 6 bases, J lost 0 bases, and 1 base stayed unmatched. The CDR3 is 14 amino acids. Germline CDR1 is MDHEN and CDR2 is SYDVKM. The CDR3 DNA sequence: TGTGCCAGCAGGACAGGGACGAACACCGGGGAGCTGTTTTTT. This translates into CASRTGTNTGELFF. Variable domain in full (rest from reference TRBV28 and TRBJ2-2): DVKVTQSSRYLVKRTGEKVFLECVQDMDHENMFWYRQDPGLGLRLIYFSYDVKMKEKGDIPEGYSVSREKKERFSLILESASTNQTSMYLCASRTGTNTGELFFGEGSRLTVL.

The CDR3 reads CASSAGYSNSPLHF. CDR3 DNA sequence: TGTGCCAGCAGTGCGGGGTATTCAAATTCACCCCTCCACTTT. The gene calls are TRBV2 and TRBJ1-6; D uncertain. This CDR3 region has 14 residues. Trimming cost V 4 bases and J 7 bases, with 11 bases left between them. The V gene's germline CDR1 is SNHLY and CDR2 FYNNEI.

The chain's CDR3 is CSVKEAEANTEAFF. For the CDR3, the DNA is TGCAGCGTCAAAGAGGCGGAGGCGAACACTGAAGCTTTCTTT. V usage is TRBV29-1 and J usage is TRBJ1-1; D is uncertain. The germline CDR1 and CDR2 sequences are SQVTM and ANQGSEA. Trimming took off 6 bases at V and 1 base at J, with 15 bases between the two ends. The CDR3 extends over 14 amino acids.

This chain joins TRBV7-3 and TRBJ1-1; no clear D. Germline CDR1 SGHTA, CDR2 FQGTGA. V was trimmed by 3 bases and J by 6 bases, leaving 11 bases between them. The length of the CDR3 is 13 residues. DNA of the CDR3: TGTGCCAGCAGCTTGGCCGGGAGCGCTGAAGCTTTCTTT. The encoded protein is CASSLAGSAEAFF.

This chain joins TRBV7-9 and TRBJ1-2, with TRBD1 matching over 7 bases. The CDR3 consists of 13 residues. V lost 5 bases and J lost 5; bases outside the gene matches: 5. The germline gives CDR1 SEHNR, CDR2 FQNEAQ (reference sequence). The CDR3: CASSIDRAYGYTF. CDR3 nucleotides: TGTGCCAGCAGCATAGACAGGGCGTATGGCTACACCTTC.

The chain uses TRBV27 and TRBJ2-3; TRBD1 or TRBD2 may be the D gene (5 bases each). Germline CDR1 is MNHEY and CDR2 is SMNVEV (reference sequence). The CDR3 covers 16 residues. Trimming pared 6 bases from V and 0 bases from J, leaving 16 bases between. The CDR3 DNA reads as TGTGCCAGCAGAATTCCCGGGACCCGGAGCACAGATACGCAGTATTTT. Amino acids: CASRIPGTRSTDTQYF.

The rearrangement joins TRBV2 to TRBJ2-2; 8 nucleotides align to TRBD1. CDR3 length equals 15 residues. Germline CDR1 is SNHLY and CDR2 is FYNNEI. V lost 6 bases, J lost 0 bases, and 3 bases stayed unmatched. The CDR3 is CASSGQGANTGELFF. In nucleotides, the CDR3 is TGTGCCAGCAGCGGACAGGGCGCGAACACCGGGGAGCTGTTTTTT. The whole variable domain, filled in from reference TRBV2 and TRBJ2-2, reads EPEVTQTPSHQVTQMGQEVILRCVPISNHLYFYWYRQILGQKVEFLVSFYNNEISEKSEIFDDQFSVERPDGSNFTLKIRSTKLEDSAMYFCASSGQGANTGELFFGEGSRLTVL.

This chain links TRBV11-3 with TRBJ2-1, with D possibly matching TRBD2 (5 bases). V shed 2 bases and J shed 10 bases, with 12 bases lying between them. The germline CDR1 and CDR2 sequences are SGHNT and YENEEA. The CDR3 spans 13 residues. The CDR3 nucleotides are TGTGCCAGCAGCTTAAGGCGCGGGCCAGAGCAGTTCTTC. It encodes CASSLRRGPEQFF. The full variable domain, its missing parts supplied by reference TRBV11-3 and TRBJ2-1, is EAGVVQSPRYKIIEKKQPVAFWCNPISGHNTLYWYLQNLGQGPELLIRYENEEAVDDSQLPKDRFSAERLKGVDSTLKIQPAELGDSAVYLCASSLRRGPEQFFGPGTRLTVL.

The gene calls are TRBV4-1 and TRBJ2-1; D gene ambiguous. Germline V gene lookup returns CDR1 MGHRA and CDR2 YSYEKL. The V end lost 9 bases, the J end lost 3 bases, and 6 bases lay between the germline ends. This CDR3 spans 11 amino acids. This chain's CDR3 is CARGFYNEQFF. Written as DNA, the CDR3 is TGCGCCAGAGGGTTCTACAATGAGCAGTTCTTC.

The V call is TRBV7-9, the J call TRBJ2-1; TRBD2 matches 12 bases. The CDR3 covers 14 residues. Germline CDR1 is SEHNR and CDR2 is FQNEAQ (reference sequence). Germline trimming cut 10 bases from V and 12 bases from J; bases unmatched to any gene: 13. The CDR3 nucleotides read TGTGCCACCATTGGGACTAGCGGGTTTTTGCGGCAGTTCTTC. Translation gives CATIGTSGFLRQFF.

This clone was observed a handful of times. CDR3 coding DNA: TGTGCCAGCAGCCTGGGACAACAGGGGAAGCTGTTTTTT. Translation gives CASSLGQQGKLFF. This chain joins TRBV7-9 and TRBJ2-2; 7 nucleotides agree with TRBD1. V was clipped by 5 bases and J by 12 bases; unmatched bases: 9. The V gene's germline CDR1 is SEHNR and CDR2 FQNEAQ (reference sequence). This CDR3 comprises 13 residues.